This T cell receptor (beta chain) originates from a study of preoperative IRX-2 immunotherapy in early breast cancer. This clone was recorded only once. Treatment meaning: preoperative locoregional IRX-2 cytokine immunotherapy. Patients received preoperative, locoregional IRX-2 cytokine immunotherapy in a phase Ib study. Assay: immunoSEQ multiplex PCR; the TCRdb copy retains only in-frame clones and omits some. Of fewer than 30,000 clones listed, 90% are singletons. Trimming pared 5 bases from V and 0 bases from J, leaving 13 bases between. CDR1 and CDR2 (germline): MDHEN, SYDVKM. The CDR3 is 15 amino acids.

The TCR originated in a human donor with breast cancer. The specimen was taken from a patient treated with IRX-2 immunotherapy. The rearrangement uses TRBV28 and TRBJ1-1; tentative D call: TRBD1 (5 bases). In DNA form, the CDR3 reads TGTGCCAGCAGTACCCCGACAGCAATGAACACTGAAGCTTTCTTT. This gives the protein CASSTPTAMNTEAFF.